This T cell receptor (beta chain) was captured by sequencing in a study of blood T cell repertoires in COVID-19. This CDR3 has 13 amino acids. V gave up 0 bases and J gave up 4 bases, with 7 bases separating them. Germline lookup yields CDR1 SGHRS and CDR2 YFSETQ. Concerning this clone: Different DNA sequences within this sample yield the same CDR3.

The table came from immunoSEQ multiplex PCR; TCRdb's copy has only in-frame clones and leaves some out. This table holds approximately 300,000 clones, just under 90% found once. V is TRBV5-1 and J is TRBJ2-5, with D perhaps TRBD1 (6 bases). The clonotype comes from a woman in her 30s with COVID-19, enrolled during active disease. Specimen: peripheral blood. DNA for the CDR3: TGCGCCAGCAGCTTGGGAGGGGGAGAGACCCAGTACTTC. Its translation: CASSLGGGETQYF.